This T cell receptor beta chain derives from a study of early T cells in non-severe SARS-CoV-2 infection. Study as a whole: Chains from this unsorted whole-blood bulk RNA could not be paired.

This clonotype was recorded at least ten times. The germline gives CDR1 MGHRA, CDR2 YSYEKL. The CDR3 length is 15 residues. V shed 4 bases, J shed 0 bases, and the junction held 5 bases outside the gene matches. Individually, cDNA molecules had unique molecular identifiers attached to them. A single record per CDR3 protein comes from TCRdb applying MiXCR to the 5' RACE reads. Here the sample spans tens of thousands of distinct CDR3 sequences, around 12% being singletons. The V gene is TRBV4-1, the J gene TRBJ2-7; 8 bases map to TRBD1. Material: whole blood. The sequence came from an adult who was a healthcare worker with PCR-confirmed SARS-CoV-2 infection or an uninfected control (not recorded which). CDR3 amino acids: CASSLDRVSSYEQYF. Written as DNA, the CDR3 is TGCGCCAGCAGCCTGGACAGGGTGAGCTCCTACGAGCAGTACTTC.